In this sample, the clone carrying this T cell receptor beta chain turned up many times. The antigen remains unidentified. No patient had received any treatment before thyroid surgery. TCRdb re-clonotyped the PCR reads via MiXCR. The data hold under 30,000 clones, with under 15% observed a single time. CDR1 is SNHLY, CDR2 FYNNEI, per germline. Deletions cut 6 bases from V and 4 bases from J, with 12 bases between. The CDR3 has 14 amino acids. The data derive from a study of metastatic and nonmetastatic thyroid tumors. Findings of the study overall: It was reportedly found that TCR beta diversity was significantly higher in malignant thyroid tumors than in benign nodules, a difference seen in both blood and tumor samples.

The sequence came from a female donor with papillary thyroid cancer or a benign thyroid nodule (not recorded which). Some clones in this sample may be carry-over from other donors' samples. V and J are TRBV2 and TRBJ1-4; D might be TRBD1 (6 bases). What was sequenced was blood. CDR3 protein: CASRVQGVNEKLFF. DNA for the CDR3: TGTGCCAGCAGGGTACAGGGAGTTAATGAAAAACTGTTTTTT.